Described below is a single T cell receptor beta chain sequence and its context. Antigen unknown. The record originates from a study of OX40 agonist ivuxolimab in advanced cancers. Study-level background: The drug used for patients, ivuxolimab, was an agonistic anti-OX40 (CD134) antibody. General observations from the study: Some patients who did not respond also had low normalized T-cell clonal expansion. Clonal expansion from baseline to week 6 occurred in both CD4+ and CD8+ T cells.

Sequencing was performed with immunoSEQ multiplex PCR; in TCRdb, only in-frame clones are kept and a portion is missing. The sample consists of 10,000 to 13,000 clones, about 85% of them appearing once. The CDR3 extends over 14 amino acids. V gave up 5 bases and J gave up 6 bases; unmatched junction bases: 7. CDR1 and CDR2 (germline): MNHEY, SMNVEV (reference sequence). The V and J genes are TRBV27 and TRBJ1-2; 9 nucleotides align to TRBD1. This sample comprised CD4+ or CD8+ T cells sorted from blood, obtained in a trial of the OX40 agonist ivuxolimab. The TCR originated in an adult with an advanced solid tumor such as melanoma, head and neck, liver or kidney cancer. CDR3 nucleotides: TGTGCCAGCAGTAGTCCCAGGACAGGGGATGGCTACACCTTC. It yields the protein CASSSPRTGDGYTF.